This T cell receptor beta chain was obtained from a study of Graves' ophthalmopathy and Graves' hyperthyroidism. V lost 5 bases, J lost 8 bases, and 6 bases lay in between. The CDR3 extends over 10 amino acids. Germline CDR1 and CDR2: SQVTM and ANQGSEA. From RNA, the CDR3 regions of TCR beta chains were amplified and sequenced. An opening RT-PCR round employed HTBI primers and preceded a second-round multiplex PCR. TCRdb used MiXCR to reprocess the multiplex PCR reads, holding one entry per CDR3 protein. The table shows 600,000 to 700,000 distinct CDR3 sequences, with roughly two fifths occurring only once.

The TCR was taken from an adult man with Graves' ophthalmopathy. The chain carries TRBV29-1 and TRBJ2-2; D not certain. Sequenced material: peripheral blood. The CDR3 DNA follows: TGCAGCGTTACGACAGGGGAGCTGTTTTTT. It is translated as CSVTTGELFF.